In its sample, the clone carrying this T cell receptor (beta chain) was seen many times. No antigen is known for it. The CDR3 is made up of 13 amino acids. CDR1 is MGHDK, CDR2 SYGVNS, per germline. Trimming cost V 10 bases and J 8 bases, with 15 bases left between them. This record comes from a study of post-analysis software for immune sequencing data. Study-level background: There were relapsing-remitting, secondary progressive and progressive-relapsing multiple sclerosis among the disease courses included.

Tagging with unique molecular identifiers was a feature of the TCR beta cDNA libraries. One entry per CDR3 protein results from TCRdb running MiXCR on the PCR reads. The sample consists of 650,000 to 850,000 distinct CDR3 sequences, 35% to 55% of them appearing once. Broader study findings: Four or five TRBV segments (TRBV5-6, TRBV5-1 and TRBV20-1 among them) occurred more frequently in patients than in controls. There was significantly lower normalized Chao1 diversity in multiple sclerosis patients than in controls. Under F measure analysis, samples from one preparation batch co-clustered strongly.

Sequencing used blood. The J gene is TRBJ1-6, the V gene TRBV25-1, with a weak D call TRBD1 (5 bases). The origin of this receptor is a girl aged 5-17 years with multiple sclerosis. The DNA of the CDR3 is TGTGCCACCCGGCGTGGGACGGATTCACCCCTCCACTTT. Translated: CATRRGTDSPLHF.